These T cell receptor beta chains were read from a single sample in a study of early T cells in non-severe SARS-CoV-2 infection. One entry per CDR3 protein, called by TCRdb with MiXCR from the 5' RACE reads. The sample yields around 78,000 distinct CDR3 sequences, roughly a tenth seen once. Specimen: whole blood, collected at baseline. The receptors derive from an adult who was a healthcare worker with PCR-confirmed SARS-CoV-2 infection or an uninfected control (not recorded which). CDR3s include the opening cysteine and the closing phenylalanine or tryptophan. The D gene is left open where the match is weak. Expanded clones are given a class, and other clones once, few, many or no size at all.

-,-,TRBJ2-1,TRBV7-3,CASSLTGLAGVNEQFF,TGTGCCAGCAGCTTAACCGGACTGGCCGGAGTAAATGAGCAGTTCTTC
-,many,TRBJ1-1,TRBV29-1,CSVGGPEAFF,TGCAGCGTTGGGGGCCCTGAAGCTTTCTTT
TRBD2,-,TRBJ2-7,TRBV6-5,CASSWPGTSSEQYF,TGTGCCAGCAGTTGGCCCGGGACTAGCTCCGAGCAGTACTTC
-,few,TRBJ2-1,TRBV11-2,CASSPSGIPMMVEQFF,TGTGCCAGCAGCCCTAGTGGGATCCCTATGATGGTTGAGCAGTTCTTC
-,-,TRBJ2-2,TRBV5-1,CASSSDSNTGELFF,TGCGCCAGCAGCTCCGACTCGAACACCGGGGAGCTGTTTTTT
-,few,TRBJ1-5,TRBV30,CAWGADSNQPQHF,TGTGCCTGGGGCGCCGATAGCAATCAGCCCCAGCATTTT
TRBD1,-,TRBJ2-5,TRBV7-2,CASSRGGQGSETQYF,TGTGCCAGCAGTCGCGGAGGACAGGGGTCCGAGACCCAGTACTTC
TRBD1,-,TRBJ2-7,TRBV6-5,CASSRTTGGRYEQYF,TGTGCCAGCAGTCGAACGACAGGGGGGCGCTACGAGCAGTACTTC
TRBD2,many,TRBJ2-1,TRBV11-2,CASSLGSGGVYNEQFF,TGTGCCAGCAGCTTAGGAAGCGGGGGGGTATACAATGAGCAGTTCTTC
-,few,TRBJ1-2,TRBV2,CASSEFAGYGYTF,TGTGCCAGCAGTGAATTTGCCGGCTATGGCTACACCTTC
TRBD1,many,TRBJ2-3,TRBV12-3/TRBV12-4,CASRNWDSPTDTQYF,TGTGCCAGCCGGAATTGGGACAGCCCCACAGATACGCAGTATTTT
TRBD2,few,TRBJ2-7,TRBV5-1,CASSLDGTSYNEQYF,TGCGCCAGCAGCTTGGATGGGACTAGCTACAACGAGCAGTACTTC
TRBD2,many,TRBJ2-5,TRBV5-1,CASSLEAGGRETQYF,TGCGCCAGCAGCTTGGAGGCGGGGGGCCGGGAGACCCAGTACTTC
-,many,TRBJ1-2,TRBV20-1,CSARAPAAGRERGYTF,TGCAGTGCTCGTGCCCCTGCAGCGGGGCGGGAAAGAGGCTACACCTTC
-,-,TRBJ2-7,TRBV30,CAWSPQFSYEQYF,TGTGCCTGGAGTCCCCAGTTCTCCTACGAGCAGTACTTC
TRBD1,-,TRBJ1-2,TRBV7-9,CASSLTGGSNYGYTF,TGTGCCAGCAGCTTGACAGGGGGATCTAACTATGGCTACACCTTC
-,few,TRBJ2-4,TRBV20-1,CSARGGAKNIQYF,TGCAGTGCTAGAGGAGGGGCCAAAAACATTCAGTACTTC
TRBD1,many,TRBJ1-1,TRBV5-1,CASSLSRTGEAFF,TGCGCCAGCAGCTTGTCGAGGACAGGGGAAGCTTTCTTT
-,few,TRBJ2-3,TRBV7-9,CASISGSTDTQYF,TGTGCCAGCATCTCGGGTAGCACAGATACGCAGTATTTT
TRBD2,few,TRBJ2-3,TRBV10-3,CAISPTSGGTDTQYF,TGTGCCATCAGTCCTACTAGCGGGGGGACAGATACGCAGTATTTT
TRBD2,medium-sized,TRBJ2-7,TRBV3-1,CASSLSGGVLYEQYF,TGTGCCAGCAGTCTAAGCGGGGGTGTCCTCTACGAGCAGTACTTC
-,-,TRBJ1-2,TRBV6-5,CASRQGRYGYTF,TGTGCCAGCAGACAGGGCCGCTATGGCTACACCTTC
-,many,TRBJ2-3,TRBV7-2,CASSLRTADTQYF,TGTGCCAGCAGCTTAAGAACGGCAGATACGCAGTATTTT
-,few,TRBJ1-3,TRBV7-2,CASRTGGTSSGNTIYF,TGTGCCAGCAGGACGGGCGGCACGAGCTCTGGAAACACCATATATTTT
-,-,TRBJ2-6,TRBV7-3,CASSLDSTSGANVLTF,TGTGCCAGCAGCTTAGACTCGACCTCTGGGGCCAACGTCCTGACTTTC
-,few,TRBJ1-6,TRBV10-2,CASSEQLNRINSPLHF,TGCGCCAGCAGTGAACAATTGAACAGGATTAATTCACCCCTCCACTTT
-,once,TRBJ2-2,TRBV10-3,CAISETRDTGELFF,TGTGCCATCAGTGAGACCCGGGACACCGGGGAGCTGTTTTTT
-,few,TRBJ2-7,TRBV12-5,CASGPEGFGDEQYF,TGTGCTAGTGGCCCGGAGGGGTTTGGTGACGAGCAGTACTTC
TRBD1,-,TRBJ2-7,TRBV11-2,CASSLVSLRDRGNYEQYF,TGTGCCAGCAGCTTAGTAAGCCTGAGGGACAGGGGGAACTACGAGCAGTACTTC
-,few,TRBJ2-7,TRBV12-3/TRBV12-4,CASSLPSDGSYEQYF,TGTGCCAGCAGTCTTCCCAGTGACGGCTCCTACGAGCAGTACTTC
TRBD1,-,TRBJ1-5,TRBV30,CAWSANRGQPQHF,TGTGCCTGGAGCGCCAACAGGGGTCAGCCCCAGCATTTT
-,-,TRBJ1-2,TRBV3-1,CASSHPYGYTF,TGTGCCAGCAGCCACCCCTATGGCTACACCTTC
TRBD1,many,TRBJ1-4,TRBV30,CAWSVGRGRREKLFF,TGTGCCTGGAGTGTAGGAAGGGGGCGCCGGGAAAAACTGTTTTTT
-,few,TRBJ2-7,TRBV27,CNRRADPIEQYF,TGTAACCGAAGGGCGGACCCCATCGAGCAGTACTTC
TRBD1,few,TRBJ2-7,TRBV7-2,CASSQDSGTGVREQYF,TGTGCCAGCAGCCAAGATAGCGGGACAGGGGTTCGGGAGCAGTACTTC
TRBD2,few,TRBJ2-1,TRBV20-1,CSAYLPRAGVFNEQFF,TGCAGTGCTTATCTACCCCGGGCGGGGGTATTCAATGAGCAGTTCTTC
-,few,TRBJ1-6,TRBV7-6,CASSNSNSPLHF,TGTGCCAGCAGCAACAGTAATTCACCCCTCCACTTT
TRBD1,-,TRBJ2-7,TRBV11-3,CASGNRGYEQYF,TGTGCCAGCGGCAACAGGGGCTACGAGCAGTACTTC